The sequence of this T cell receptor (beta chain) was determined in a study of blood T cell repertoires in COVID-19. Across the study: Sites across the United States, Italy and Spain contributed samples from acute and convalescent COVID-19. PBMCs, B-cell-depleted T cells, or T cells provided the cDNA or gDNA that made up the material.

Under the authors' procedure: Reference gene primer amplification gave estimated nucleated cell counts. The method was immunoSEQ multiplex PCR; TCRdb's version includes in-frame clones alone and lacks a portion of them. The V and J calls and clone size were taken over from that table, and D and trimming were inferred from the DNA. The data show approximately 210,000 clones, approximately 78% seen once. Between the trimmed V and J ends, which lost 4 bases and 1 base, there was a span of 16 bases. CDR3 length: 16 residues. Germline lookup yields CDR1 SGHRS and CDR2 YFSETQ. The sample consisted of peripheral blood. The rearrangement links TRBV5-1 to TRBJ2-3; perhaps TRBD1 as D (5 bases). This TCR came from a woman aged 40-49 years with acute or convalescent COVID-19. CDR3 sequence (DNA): TGCGCCAGCAGCGCAGGGAACCCCTCCGGCACAGATACGCAGTATTTT. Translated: CASSAGNPSGTDTQYF.